The 11 T cell receptor beta chains listed next were all sequenced from one sample in a study of CD8+CD57+ T cells in acquired aplastic anemia. CDR3 and TCR beta VDJ profiling relied on genomic DNA as the template. Each CDR3 protein is one row after TCRdb ran MiXCR on the reads. The sample has about 220,000 distinct CDR3 sequences, 34% seen once; the top ten hold 1% to 1.3%. The sample was sorted CD4+, CD8+, or CD8+CD57+ T cells (not recorded which) from PBMCs. These receptors all come from a human donor in good health, serving as a control.

In this sample, this clonotype turned up many times. This chain uses TRBV12-3 or TRBV12-4 with TRBJ2-7; 12 bases agree with TRBD2. V was pared by 4 bases and J by 2 bases, with 3 bases of the junction left unmatched. The CDR3 has 15 residues. CDR3 DNA: TGTGCCAGCAGTTCGTCTAGCGGGGGGGCCTACGAGCAGTACTTC. Its protein product is CASSSSSGGAYEQYF.

This clonotype has at least ten counts. V usage is TRBV7-3 and J usage is TRBJ1-1; 8 nucleotides match TRBD1. Unmatched junction bases numbered 0, after V lost 3 bases and J lost 3 bases. The CDR3 has 13 amino acids. Germline-derived CDR1 and CDR2 are SGHTA and FQGTGA. The CDR3 DNA reads TGTGCCAGCAGCTTGGACAGGGACACTGAAGCTTTCTTT. Its translation: CASSLDRDTEAFF.

As concerns this clonotype: A read error may account for a junction end that differs from germline. J is TRBJ2-1 and V is TRBV2, with D possibly being TRBD1 or TRBD2 (5 bases each). Per the germline V gene, CDR1 is SNHLY and CDR2 is FYNNEI. This CDR3 spans 11 amino acids. CDR3 nucleotides: TGTGCCAGCAGAGAGGGGAATGGGCAGTTCTTC. Translated, it gives CASREGNGQFF.

This clonotype showed up many times. This chain joins TRBV15 and TRBJ2-7; D is perhaps TRBD1 or TRBD2 (5 bases each). Trimming removed 5 bases at V and 5 bases at J, with 13 bases between. CDR3 length: 13 amino acids. In germline, CDR1 is LNHNV, CDR2 YYDKDF (reference sequence). The CDR3 region is CATSRDPEDEQYF. As DNA, the CDR3 is TGTGCCACCAGCCGGGACCCGGAGGACGAGCAGTACTTC. The full variable domain, in which reference TRBV15 and TRBJ2-7 provide the parts outside the CDR3, is DAMVIQNPRYQVTQFGKPVTLSCSQTLNHNVMYWYQQKSSQAPKLLFHYYDKDFNNEADTPDNFQSRRPNTSFCFLDIRSPGLGDTAMYLCATSRDPEDEQYFGPGTRLTVT.

With respect to this clonotype: With a much larger clone just one base away, this may be a read error. The V and J genes are TRBV6-5 and TRBJ1-5, with D unresolved. This CDR3 is 14 amino acids long. The V end lost 4 bases, the J end lost 2 bases, and 9 bases lay between the germline ends. Germline V gene sequence: CDR1 MNHEY, CDR2 SVGAGI. This chain's CDR3 is CASSSTVGNQPQHF. The CDR3 nucleotides are TGTGCCAGCAGTTCTACAGTTGGCAATCAGCCCCAGCATTTT.

This clonotype was counted only a few times. The chain carries TRBV5-1 and TRBJ1-1; TRBD1 aligns across 9 bases. This CDR3 has 16 residues. Germline loops: CDR1 SGHRS, CDR2 YFSETQ. V lost 5 bases to trimming and J lost 4 bases; unmatched junction nucleotides: 12. The CDR3 spells CASSQTTGGVSTEAFF. The CDR3 DNA is TGCGCCAGCAGTCAAACAACAGGGGGCGTAAGCACTGAAGCTTTCTTT.

This sequence joins TRBV5-1 and TRBJ1-4, with D unclear. With 5 bases removed from V and 5 bases from J, the gap between germline ends came to 10 bases. Germline V gene sequence: CDR1 SGHRS, CDR2 YFSETQ. The CDR3 runs 13 residues. The chain's CDR3 is CASSLQINEKLFF. The CDR3 DNA reads as TGCGCCAGCAGTTTGCAGATAAATGAAAAACTGTTTTTT.

This clonotype appeared many times. This chain connects TRBV9 to TRBJ2-7; D ambiguous. The V end was cut by 0 bases, the J end by 7 bases, with 11 bases between. CDR3 length: 13 residues. Germline lookup yields CDR1 SGDLS and CDR2 YYNGEE. The CDR3: CASSVEQRGEQYF. The CDR3 DNA reads TGTGCCAGCAGCGTAGAACAGAGAGGAGAGCAGTACTTC.

The V gene is TRBV10-3, the J gene TRBJ1-2; 10 bases match TRBD1. Germline V gene sequence: CDR1 ENHRY, CDR2 SYGVKD. With V trimmed by 5 bases and J by 4 bases, 7 bases remained unmatched. The CDR3 length is 15 residues. CDR3 protein: CAISRQGAEAYGYTF. CDR3 bases: TGTGCCATCAGTCGACAGGGGGCAGAGGCCTATGGCTACACCTTC.

This clonotype was recorded at least ten times. This rearrangement joins TRBV25-1 to TRBJ1-4; D is unresolved. The ends were cut back, 6 bases at V and 7 bases at J, with 9 bases in the middle. Per germline, CDR1 MGHDK and CDR2 SYGVNS. The CDR3 contains 12 residues. The CDR3 sequence: CASRENTEKLFF. CDR3 bases: TGTGCCAGCAGGGAAAACACTGAAAAACTGTTTTTT.

This clonotype has a handful of counts. The gene calls are TRBV18 and TRBJ2-4; 8 bases are a match to TRBD1. CDR1 KGHSH and CDR2 LQKENI come from the germline V gene. The J segment lost 5 bases and the V segment lost 5 bases, leaving 5 bases of the junction unmatched. The CDR3 runs to 14 residues. The CDR3 here is CASSSETGENIQYF. CDR3 DNA sequence: TGTGCCAGCTCATCGGAGACAGGGGAAAACATTCAGTACTTC.